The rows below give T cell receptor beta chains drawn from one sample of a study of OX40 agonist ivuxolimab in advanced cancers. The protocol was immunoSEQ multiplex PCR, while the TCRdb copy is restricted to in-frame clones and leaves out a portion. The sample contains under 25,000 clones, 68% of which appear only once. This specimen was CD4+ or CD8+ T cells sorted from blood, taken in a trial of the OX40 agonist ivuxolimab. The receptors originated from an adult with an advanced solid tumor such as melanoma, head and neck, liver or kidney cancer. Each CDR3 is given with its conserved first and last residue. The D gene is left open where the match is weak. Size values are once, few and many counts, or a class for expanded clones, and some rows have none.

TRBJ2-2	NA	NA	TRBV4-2	CASSQSTSNTGELFF	TGTGCCAGCAGCCAGTCCACTTCGAACACCGGGGAGCTGTTTTTT
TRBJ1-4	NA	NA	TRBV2	CASGGGRVYEKLFF	TGTGCCAGCGGTGGCGGCAGGGTGTATGAAAAACTGTTTTTT
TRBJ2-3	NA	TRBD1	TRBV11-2	CASSRDRGRGKMDTQYF	TGTGCCAGCAGCCGGGACAGGGGGCGCGGTAAAATGGATACGCAGTATTTT
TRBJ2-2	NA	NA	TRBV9	CASSTSVGVLANTGELFF	TGTGCCAGCAGCACCTCCGTCGGAGTACTCGCGAACACCGGGGAGCTGTTTTTT
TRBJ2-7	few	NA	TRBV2	CASSERGRAYEQYF	TGTGCCAGCAGTGAAAGGGGACGGGCCTACGAGCAGTACTTC
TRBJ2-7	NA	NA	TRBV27	CASSHIGYEQYF	TGTGCCAGCAGCCACATCGGGTACGAGCAGTACTTC
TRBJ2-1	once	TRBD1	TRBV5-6	CASHGDRGPNEQFF	TGTGCCAGCCACGGGGACAGGGGGCCCAATGAGCAGTTCTTC
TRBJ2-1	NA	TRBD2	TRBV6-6	CASSQDLAGSNEQFF	TGTGCCAGCAGTCAGGACCTAGCGGGGAGTAATGAGCAGTTCTTC
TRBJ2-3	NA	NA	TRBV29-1	CSVEAGLLRNTQYF	TGCAGCGTTGAGGCCGGTCTCCTCCGGAATACGCAGTATTTT
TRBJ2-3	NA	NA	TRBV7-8	CASSFRPNPTDTQYF	TGTGCCAGCAGCTTTCGGCCAAACCCCACAGATACGCAGTATTTT
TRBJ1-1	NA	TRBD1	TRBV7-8	CASSESGGVYTEAFF	TGTGCCAGCAGCGAGTCAGGGGGCGTTTACACTGAAGCTTTCTTT
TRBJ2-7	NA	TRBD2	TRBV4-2	CASSQGTSGRFVLDEQYF	TGTGCCAGCAGCCAAGGGACTAGCGGAAGATTCGTGCTCGACGAGCAGTACTTC
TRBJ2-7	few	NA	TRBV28	CASSLRDRYEQYF	TGTGCCAGCAGTCTTCGAGACCGATACGAGCAGTACTTC
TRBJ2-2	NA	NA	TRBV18	CASSPPGVVTPNTGELFF	TGTGCCAGCTCACCACCGGGGGTGGTGACACCGAACACCGGGGAGCTGTTTTTT
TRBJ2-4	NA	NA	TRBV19	CASSLSPGVTDIQYF	TGTGCCAGTAGTCTTTCCCCGGGGGTAACGGACATTCAGTACTTC
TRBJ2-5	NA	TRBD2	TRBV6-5	CASSYQRGSETQYF	TGTGCCAGCAGTTACCAGCGGGGCTCAGAGACCCAGTACTTC
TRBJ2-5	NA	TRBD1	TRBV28	CASSSPTTGTETQYF	TGTGCCAGCAGTTCCCCAACGACAGGGACAGAGACCCAGTACTTC
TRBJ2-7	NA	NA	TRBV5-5	CASSLVPGPYEQYF	TGTGCCAGCAGCTTGGTCCCTGGCCCCTACGAGCAGTACTTC
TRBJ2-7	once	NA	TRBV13	CASTGFGHEQYF	TGTGCCAGCACCGGATTCGGTCACGAGCAGTACTTC
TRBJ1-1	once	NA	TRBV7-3	CASTPRGANTEAFF	TGTGCCAGCACCCCCCGGGGGGCTAACACTGAAGCTTTCTTT
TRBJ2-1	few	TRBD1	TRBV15	CATSQFRGYNEQFF	TGTGCCACCAGCCAGTTCAGGGGGTACAATGAGCAGTTCTTC
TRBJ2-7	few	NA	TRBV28	CASSLLRGAQYF	TGTGCCAGCAGTTTATTGCGCGGGGCACAGTACTTC
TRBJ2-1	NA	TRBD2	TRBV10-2	CASSDPPGTSGRGEQFF	TGCGCCAGCAGCGATCCTCCCGGGACTAGCGGGAGAGGTGAGCAGTTCTTC
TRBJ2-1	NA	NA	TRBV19	CASSIGKRSSYNEQFF	TGTGCCAGTAGTATAGGAAAGCGGTCCTCCTACAATGAGCAGTTCTTC
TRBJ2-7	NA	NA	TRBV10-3	CAISESSLGSYEQYF	TGTGCCATCAGTGAGTCGAGTTTGGGTTCCTACGAGCAGTACTTC
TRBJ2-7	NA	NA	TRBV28	CASSGTGLTYEQYF	TGTGCCAGCAGTGGGACGGGTCTTACCTACGAGCAGTACTTC
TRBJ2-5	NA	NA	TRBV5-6	CASSLAPLVRETQYF	TGTGCCAGCAGCTTGGCCCCCCTGGTCCGAGAGACCCAGTACTTC
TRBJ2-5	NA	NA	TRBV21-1	CASIQAGGPETQYF	TGTGCCAGCATACAAGCGGGGGGGCCAGAGACCCAGTACTTC
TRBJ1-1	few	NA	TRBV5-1	CASSANRVMNTEAFF	TGCGCCAGCAGCGCTAACAGGGTTATGAACACTGAAGCTTTCTTT
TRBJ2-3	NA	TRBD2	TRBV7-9	CASSPPLGGLAGETDTQYF	TGTGCCAGCAGCCCACCCTTGGGGGGACTAGCGGGAGAAACAGATACGCAGTATTTT
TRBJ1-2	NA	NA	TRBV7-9	CASSLVLGYGYTF	TGTGCCAGCAGCTTAGTCTTAGGGTATGGCTACACCTTC
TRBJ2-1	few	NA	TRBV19	CASSIVPGAAEQFF	TGTGCCAGTAGTATAGTGCCGGGGGCGGCTGAGCAGTTCTTC
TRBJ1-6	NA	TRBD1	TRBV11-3	CASSLGQGRNSPLHF	TGTGCCAGCAGCTTAGGACAGGGGAGGAATTCACCCCTCCACTTT
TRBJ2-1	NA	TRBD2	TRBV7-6	CASSFYTSGSPEQFF	TGTGCCAGCAGCTTTTATACTAGCGGGAGCCCGGAGCAGTTCTTC
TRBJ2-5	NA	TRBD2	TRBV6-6	CASRELAGAARTQYF	TGTGCCAGCAGAGAACTAGCGGGGGCCGCGAGGACCCAGTACTTC